This T cell receptor (beta chain) stems from a study of cytomegalovirus exposure and HLA in healthy donors. As for the study in general: Sequencing of approximately 190 million T cells in an earlier analysis found 120 million or so unique TCR beta sequences.

PCR primers comprised 60 Vbeta and 13 Jbeta primers. The data were produced by immunoSEQ multiplex PCR, yet TCRdb's version contains in-frame clones alone and is incomplete. The sample lists hundreds of thousands of clones; over 85% were seen once. As for this clone: Distinct nucleotide sequences in the sample also encode this CDR3.

The germline CDR1 and CDR2 sequences are LNHDA and SQIVND (reference sequence). Deletions cut 6 bases from V and 3 bases from J, with 12 bases between. This CDR3 spans 13 amino acids. The sequence derives from a woman aged 18-30 years in good health and CMV-seronegative. The sequencing input was PBMCs. This rearrangement joins TRBV19 to TRBJ2-7, with D perhaps TRBD1 (6 bases). The CDR3 DNA reads TGTGCCAGTAGCATACAGGGTAGCTACGAGCAGTACTTC. This sequence encodes CASSIQGSYEQYF. Full variable domain (rest looked up from reference TRBV19 and TRBJ2-7): DGGITQSPKYLFRKEGQNVTLSCEQNLNHDAMYWYRQDPGQGLRLIYYSQIVNDFQKGDIAEGYSVSREKKESFPLTVTSAQKNPTAFYLCASSIQGSYEQYFGPGTRLTVT.